Following are 8 T cell receptor beta chains from one sample sequenced in a study of post-analysis software for immune sequencing data (dated by TCRdb to 2014 to 2015). Results and caveats for the whole study, not just this receptor: A handful of TRBV segments, including TRBV5-6, TRBV5-1 and TRBV20-1, were significantly more frequent in patients than controls.

Library preparation employed PCR. Instrument used: Illumina HiSeq 2500. To reduce PCR and sequencing biases, unique molecular identifiers were built into the TCR beta cDNA libraries. TCRdb trimmed public reads at Q25 via fastp, called clones via MiXCR and kept in-frame beta chains. Identical CDR3 protein sequences are pooled into one entry, listed with their most common genes and DNA. This sample is represented by roughly 800,000 distinct CDR3 sequences; under 70% of them were singletons. Jointly, the top ten make up under 6% of the sample. Their antigen targets remain unknown. Material: blood. The receptor set was obtained from a girl aged 10-17 years with multiple sclerosis.

The chain links TRBV15 to TRBJ2-3; TRBD1 might be the D (6 bases). This CDR3 contains 14 residues. The germline CDR1 and CDR2 sequences are LNHNV and YYDKDF (reference sequence). V lost 5 bases to trimming and J lost 4 bases, with 13 bases between them. The CDR3 DNA follows: TGTGCCACCAGCCAGGGGTCTCCCCCAGATACGCAGTATTTT. Its translation: CATSQGSPPDTQYF.

This chain links TRBV7-9 with TRBJ2-7; no clear D. Germline CDR1 is SEHNR and CDR2 is FQNEAQ (reference sequence). V was shortened by 2 bases and J by 2 bases, with 13 bases between the two germline ends. The length of the CDR3 is 15 residues. The DNA of the CDR3 is TGTGCCAGCAGCTTAACTCTCCCAGATCCCTACGAGCAGTACTTC. It translates to CASSLTLPDPYEQYF.

This sequence joins TRBV27 and TRBJ2-1, with a possible D match to TRBD2 (6 bases). The germline V gene encodes CDR1 MNHEY and CDR2 SMNVEV (reference sequence). V was trimmed by 10 bases and J by 5 bases, leaving 12 bases between them. There are 12 residues in the CDR3. CDR3 sequence reads: CATSGLHNEQFF. DNA for the CDR3: TGTGCCACCTCGGGACTTCACAATGAGCAGTTCTTC.

This clonotype has just one count. The chain employs TRBV29-1 and TRBJ2-1; D might be TRBD2 (6 bases). V was trimmed by 1 base and J by 11 bases, leaving 12 bases between them. Germline-derived CDR1 and CDR2 are SQVTM and ANQGSEA. The CDR3 is 12 residues long. CDR3 DNA: TGCAGCGTTGAAGCACGGGACTTAAAGCAGTTCTTC. Its translation: CSVEARDLKQFF.

The V gene is TRBV12-5, the J gene TRBJ1-2; no definite D call. The CDR3 is 13 amino acids. Germline V lookup: CDR1 LGHNT, CDR2 FRNRAP. The V end was cut by 6 bases, the J end by 3 bases, with 11 bases between. In nucleotides, the CDR3 is TGTGCTAGTGGACCGCTCCAGGACTATGGCTACACCTTC. Amino acid sequence: CASGPLQDYGYTF.

The genes are TRBV10-3 and TRBJ2-2; perhaps D is TRBD1 or TRBD2 (5 bases each). CDR1 is ENHRY and CDR2 is SYGVKD in the germline V gene. The CDR3 is 15 amino acids. The V end lost 3 bases, the J end lost 3 bases, and 11 bases lay between the germline ends. CDR3 protein: CAISETGGDTGELFF. The CDR3 coding sequence is TGTGCCATCAGTGAAACAGGAGGAGACACCGGGGAGCTGTTTTTT.

The chain couples TRBV20-1 to TRBJ2-7; 13 bases agree with TRBD2. This CDR3 is 15 amino acids long. Germline V gene sequence: CDR1 DFQATT, CDR2 SNEGSKA (reference sequence). V was pared by 3 bases and J by 2 bases, with 4 bases of the junction left unmatched. CDR3 protein: CSASPLAGGTYEQYF. In DNA form, the CDR3 reads TGCAGTGCTAGCCCACTAGCGGGGGGGACCTACGAGCAGTACTTC.

The genes are TRBV29-1 and TRBJ2-7, with a tentative D call TRBD1 (6 bases). The CDR3 has 14 residues. Germline values: CDR1 SQVTM, CDR2 ANQGSEA. The germline V and J ends were trimmed by 7 bases and 4 bases, with 20 bases remaining between them. The CDR3 reads CSATRGTGTYEQYF. Written as DNA, the CDR3 is TGCAGCGCGACCCGCGGAACAGGGACGTACGAGCAGTACTTC.